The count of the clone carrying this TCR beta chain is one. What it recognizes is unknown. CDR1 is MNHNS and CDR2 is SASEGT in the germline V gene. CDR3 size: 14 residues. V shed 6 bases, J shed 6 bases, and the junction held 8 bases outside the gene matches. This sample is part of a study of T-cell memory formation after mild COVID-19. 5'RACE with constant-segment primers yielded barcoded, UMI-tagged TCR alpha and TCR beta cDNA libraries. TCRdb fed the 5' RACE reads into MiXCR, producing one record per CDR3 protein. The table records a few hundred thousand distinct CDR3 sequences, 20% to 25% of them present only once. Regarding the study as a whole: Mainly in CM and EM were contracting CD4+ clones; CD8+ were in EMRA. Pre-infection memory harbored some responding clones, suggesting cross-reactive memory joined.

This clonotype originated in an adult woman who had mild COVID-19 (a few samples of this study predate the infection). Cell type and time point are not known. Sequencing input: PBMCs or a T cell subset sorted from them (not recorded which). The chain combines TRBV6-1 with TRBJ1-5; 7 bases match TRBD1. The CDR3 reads CASRHRGSGQPQHF. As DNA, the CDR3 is TGTGCCAGCAGACACAGGGGATCGGGTCAGCCCCAGCATTTT.